This passage covers 10 T cell receptor beta chains from one sample sequenced in a study of T-cell memory formation after mild COVID-19 (dated by TCRdb to the early 2020s). The library relied on 5' RACE. Sequencing was carried out with an Illumina NovaSeq 6000. TCRdb took the public reads, trimmed them with fastp at Q25, ran MiXCR for clone calling and kept in-frame beta chains. A single entry per CDR3 protein holds the most common genes and DNA from its merged rows. Recorded for this sample are around 140,000 distinct CDR3 sequences; about 5.5% of them occurred a single time. Of the sample, about 2.1% is held by the ten largest clones. Input material: PBMCs or a T cell subset sorted from them (not recorded which). These receptors all stem from an adult woman who had mild COVID-19 (a few samples of this study predate the infection). The sample titles of this study are shuffled in the database, so cell type and time point are left out; the donor was told from shared clones.

This chain joins TRBV5-1 and TRBJ1-2; no reliable D call. V was cut by 0 bases and J by 6 bases, with 9 bases left in between. The CDR3 is 13 residues long. Germline CDR1 reads SGHRS; CDR2 reads YFSETQ. The CDR3 sequence is CASSLGRAHGYTF. In DNA, the CDR3 is TGCGCCAGCAGCTTGGGCCGGGCCCATGGCTACACCTTC.

The sample holds many counts of this clonotype. V is TRBV7-9 and J is TRBJ1-1, with a tentative D call TRBD1 (5 bases). V lost 4 bases, J lost 0 bases, and 9 bases lay in between. Germline V gene sequence: CDR1 SEHNR, CDR2 FQNEAQ (reference sequence). This CDR3 region has 14 residues. CDR3 bases: TGTGCCAGCAGCTCGGGACCGATGAACACTGAAGCTTTCTTT. This codes for CASSSGPMNTEAFF.

In its sample, this clonotype was seen a few times. This chain connects TRBV4-1 to TRBJ1-6, with a possible D match to TRBD1 (5 bases). V lost 5 bases to trimming and J lost 1 base, with 15 bases between them. This CDR3 contains 17 residues. Germline CDR1 reads MGHRA; CDR2 reads YSYEKL. The CDR3 region has the DNA TGCGCCAGCAGCTCCCGCGGGGGAAGATCCTATAATTCACCCCTCCACTTT. This translates into CASSSRGGRSYNSPLHF.

The rearrangement joins TRBV7-8 to TRBJ2-5; D call uncertain. This CDR3 is built from 15 residues. Germline-derived CDR1 and CDR2 are SGHVS and FQNEAQ. V shed 2 bases and J shed 2 bases, with 12 bases lying between them. The CDR3: CASSLILSTQETQYF. The CDR3, as DNA: TGTGCCAGCAGCTTAATCCTCTCTACTCAAGAGACCCAGTACTTC.

This clonotype has ten or more counts. The rearrangement links TRBV20-1 to TRBJ2-1; 7 nucleotides align to TRBD2. In germline, CDR1 is DFQATT, CDR2 SNEGSKA (reference sequence). The junction had 4 bases not matched to a gene; V was cut back by 8 bases and J by 3 bases. This CDR3 region has 12 residues. As DNA, the CDR3 is TGCAGTCTACCTAGCGGCTACAATGAGCAGTTCTTC. Its translation: CSLPSGYNEQFF.

The V call is TRBV12-3 or TRBV12-4, the J call TRBJ2-7; D is ambiguous. The germline V and J ends were trimmed by 3 bases and 5 bases, with 14 bases remaining between them. CDR3 size: 14 residues. CDR3 region: CASSLGSARDEQYF. In DNA, the CDR3 is TGTGCCAGCAGTTTGGGGTCTGCACGGGACGAGCAGTACTTC.

This clonotype has only a few counts. The chain combines TRBV5-1 with TRBJ1-4; D unresolved. Trimming pared 3 bases from V and 1 base from J, leaving 13 bases between. Germline CDR1 SGHRS, CDR2 YFSETQ. The CDR3 loop spans 16 amino acids. In DNA, the CDR3 is TGCGCCAGCAGCTCGGTACCGGGAGTAACTAATGAAAAACTGTTTTTT. It specifies CASSSVPGVTNEKLFF. The full variable domain, rest sourced from reference TRBV5-1 and TRBJ1-4, is KAGVTQTPRYLIKTRGQQVTLSCSPISGHRSVSWYQQTPGQGLQFLFEYFSETQRNKGNFPGRFSGRQFSNSRSEMNVSTLELGDSALYLCASSSVPGVTNEKLFFGSGTQLSVL.

This clonotype was detected a few times. The V gene is TRBV12-3 or TRBV12-4, the J gene TRBJ2-3, with a tentative D call TRBD1 (7 bases). The V gene lost 6 bases and the J gene lost 10 bases, with 17 bases spanning the gap. The CDR3 has 13 amino acids. CDR3 bases: TGTGCCAGCAGCCTTACTCGGGGGACAGCGCAGTATTTT. Amino acid sequence: CASSLTRGTAQYF.

The rearrangement links TRBV3-1 to TRBJ2-3, with D maybe TRBD2 (6 bases). Germline CDR1 LGHDT, CDR2 YNNKEL (reference sequence). Trimming removed 3 bases at V and 2 bases at J, with 9 bases between. This CDR3 has 14 amino acids. CDR3 in amino acids: CASSHRGITDTQYF. The CDR3 bases are TGTGCCAGCAGCCACCGGGGGATCACAGATACGCAGTATTTT.

This clonotype was counted only a few times. This chain joins TRBV29-1 and TRBJ2-7; 13 bases fit TRBD2. With V trimmed by 6 bases and J by 3 bases, 11 bases remained unmatched. This CDR3 comprises 16 residues. The V gene's germline CDR1 is SQVTM and CDR2 ANQGSEA. CDR3 sequence: CSVAAGTSGINYEQYF. DNA for the CDR3: TGCAGCGTCGCCGCCGGGACTAGCGGGATTAACTACGAGCAGTACTTC.